The T cell receptor (beta chain) under discussion was sequenced for a study of T-cell reconstitution after alpha-beta-depleted transplantation in children. Researchers prepared the TCRbeta library using unique molecular identifiers, the study reports. MiXCR, run by TCRdb on the PCR reads, gives a single entry per CDR3 protein. The sample includes about 400,000 distinct CDR3 sequences, roughly 20% of them seen just once. This CDR3 comprises 16 residues. Trimming cost V 4 bases and J 1 base; bases outside gene matches: 6. The germline CDR1 and CDR2 sequences are SGHTS and YDEGEE. The chain links TRBV5-8 to TRBJ1-1, with 11 bases that match TRBD1. Sequenced here: PBMCs from the stem cell graft donor, sampled from the stem cell graft. This clonotype was obtained from a human donor who donated a stem cell graft to a child with acute myeloid leukemia. Written as DNA, the CDR3 is TGTGCCAGCAGCCCACTAGGACAGGGGGCGAACACTGAAGCTTTCTTT. Its translation is CASSPLGQGANTEAFF.